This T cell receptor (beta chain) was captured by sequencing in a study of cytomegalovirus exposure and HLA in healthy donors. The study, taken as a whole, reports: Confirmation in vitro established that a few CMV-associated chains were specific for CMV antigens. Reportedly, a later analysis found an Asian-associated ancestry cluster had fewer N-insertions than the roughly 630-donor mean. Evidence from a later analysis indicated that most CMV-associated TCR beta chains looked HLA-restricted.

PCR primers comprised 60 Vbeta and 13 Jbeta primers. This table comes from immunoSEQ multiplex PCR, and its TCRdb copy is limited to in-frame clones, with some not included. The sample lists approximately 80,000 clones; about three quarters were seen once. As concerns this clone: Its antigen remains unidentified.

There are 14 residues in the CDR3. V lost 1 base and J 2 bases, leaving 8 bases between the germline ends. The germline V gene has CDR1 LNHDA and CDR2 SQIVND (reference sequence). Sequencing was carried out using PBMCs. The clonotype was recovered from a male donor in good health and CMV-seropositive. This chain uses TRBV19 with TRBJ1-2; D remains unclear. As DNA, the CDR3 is TGTGCCAGTAGTATAGGATCGGGAAACTATGGCTACACCTTC. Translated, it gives CASSIGSGNYGYTF.